One and the same sample provided the 23 T cell receptor beta chains below, sequenced in a study of cytomegalovirus exposure and HLA in healthy donors. PCR was performed using 60 Vbeta and 13 Jbeta primers. Assay used: immunoSEQ multiplex PCR; TCRdb lists only in-frame clones, some missing. The data contain fewer than 130,000 clones, 65% to 75% of them singletons. What was sequenced was PBMCs. The receptors come from a man aged 35-49 years in good health and CMV-seropositive.

This chain joins TRBV28 and TRBJ2-6; no definite D call. V was shortened by 4 bases and J by 1 base, with 11 bases between the two germline ends. The CDR3 contains 16 residues. Germline assignment: CDR1 MDHEN and CDR2 SYDVKM. As DNA, the CDR3 is TGTGCCAGCAGTTCGTCGACTTCTTCTGGGGCCAACGTCCTGACTTTC. It specifies CASSSSTSSGANVLTF.

This sequence joins TRBV5-5 and TRBJ2-2; D call uncertain. There are 13 residues in the CDR3. Looked up from germline, CDR1 is SGHKS and CDR2 is YYEKEE (reference sequence). Trimming pared 1 base from V and 6 bases from J, leaving 7 bases between. This CDR3 reads CASSLTFSGELFF. In DNA, the CDR3 is TGTGCCAGCAGCTTGACTTTCTCCGGGGAGCTGTTTTTT.

The chain carries TRBV6-5 and TRBJ2-7, with D tentatively TRBD2 (6 bases). Trimming took 5 bases from V and 3 from J, leaving 14 bases between them. CDR3 size: 14 residues. In germline, CDR1 is MNHEY, CDR2 SVGAGI. The CDR3: CASSPRLGIYEQYF. The CDR3, as DNA: TGTGCCAGCAGTCCACGACTAGGTATCTACGAGCAGTACTTC.

The V gene is TRBV27, the J gene TRBJ1-1; no firm D call. Germline V gene data show CDR1 as MNHEY and CDR2 as SMNVEV (reference sequence). This CDR3 has 13 residues. V lost 5 bases and J 6 bases, leaving 13 bases between the germline ends. The CDR3 nucleotides are TGTGCCAGCAGTAGTGAAACGGGTGCTGAAGCTTTCTTT. This sequence encodes CASSSETGAEAFF.

The chain uses TRBV4-1 and TRBJ2-2; D is undetermined. This CDR3 region has 14 residues. Germline CDR1 and CDR2: MGHRA and YSYEKL. V lost 3 bases, J lost 4 bases, and 9 bases lay in between. In nucleotides, the CDR3 is TGCGCCAGCAGCCAGGAGACTGGCACCGGGGAGCTGTTTTTT. Translation: CASSQETGTGELFF.

The chain combines TRBV11-2 with TRBJ1-2; no definite D call. Trimming shortened V by 1 base and J by 7 bases, and 10 bases separated the two germline ends. CDR1 and CDR2 (germline): SGHAT, FQNNGV. The CDR3 loop spans 13 amino acids. The CDR3 here is CASSLGGESGYTF. The CDR3 bases are TGTGCCAGCAGCTTAGGGGGAGAGAGTGGCTACACCTTC.

V and J are TRBV6-6 and TRBJ2-7; weak D call: TRBD2 (5 bases). CDR3 length: 13 residues. Trimming pared 2 bases from V and 0 bases from J, leaving 5 bases between. The V gene's germline CDR1 is MNHNY and CDR2 SVGAGI (reference sequence). CDR3 nucleotides: TGTGCCAGCAGTTACCGGGACTCCTACGAGCAGTACGTC. Its translation is CASSYRDSYEQYV.

The genes are TRBV9 and TRBJ2-5, with D perhaps matching TRBD2 (6 bases). Germline CDR1 reads SGDLS; CDR2 reads YYNGEE. V was shortened by 3 bases and J by 5 bases, with 17 bases between the two germline ends. This CDR3 region has 15 residues. CDR3 in amino acids: CASSGGAAGWETQYF. Written as DNA, the CDR3 is TGTGCCAGCAGCGGAGGGGCGGCGGGATGGGAGACCCAGTACTTC.

Here the CDR3 DNA reads TGTGCCAGCAGTTTGGGACAGGGACAGTACAATGAGCAGTTCTTC. It codes for CASSLGQGQYNEQFF. V gene TRBV6-6 combines with J gene TRBJ2-1; TRBD1 agrees at 9 bases. After removal of 4 bases from V and 4 bases from J, the junction contained 5 bases not matched to a gene. The CDR3 is 15 residues long. The germline gives CDR1 MNHNY, CDR2 SVGAGI (reference sequence).

The gene calls are TRBV6-4 and TRBJ2-1; TRBD2 agrees at 7 bases. The germline V gene has CDR1 MRHNA and CDR2 SNTAGT. The CDR3 is 13 amino acids. J lost 5 bases, V lost 6 bases, and 4 bases had no gene match. The CDR3 sequence: CASRQSGDNEQFF. The DNA for the CDR3 is TGTGCCAGCAGACAAAGCGGGGACAATGAGCAGTTCTTC.

DNA for the CDR3: TGTGCCAGCAGCTTCAATAGCGGGGAGCCCCAGCATTTT. Translated: CASSFNSGEPQHF. The gene calls are TRBV7-2 and TRBJ1-5; D gene uncertain. CDR3 size: 13 residues. From germline, CDR1 is SGHTA and CDR2 FQGNSA. Trimming left V 3 bases short and J 8 bases short, with 11 bases between.

J is TRBJ2-2 and V is TRBV19; D not certain. The CDR3 contains 13 residues. V was shortened by 5 bases and J by 6 bases, with 10 bases between the two germline ends. From germline, CDR1 is LNHDA and CDR2 SQIVND (reference sequence). As DNA, the CDR3 is TGTGCCAGTAGTGAGACACCCGCCGGGGAGCTGTTTTTT. This sequence encodes CASSETPAGELFF.

This clone was counted only a few times. The DNA for the CDR3 is TGTGCCAGCAGCCCACAGAGAAGGGGGAGACCCCAAGAGACCCAGTACTTC. Residues: CASSPQRRGRPQETQYF. This rearrangement joins TRBV14 to TRBJ2-5; a possible D gene is TRBD1 (6 bases). The germline gives CDR1 SGHDN, CDR2 FVKESK. Between the trimmed V and J ends, which lost 4 bases and 1 base, there was a span of 19 bases. The CDR3 totals 17 residues.

The chain recombines TRBV7-6 with TRBJ2-7; D gene unclear. Trimming shortened V by 5 bases and J by 7 bases, and 15 bases separated the two germline ends. The germline V gene encodes CDR1 SGHVS and CDR2 FNYEAQ. There are 13 residues in the CDR3. For the CDR3, the DNA is TGTGCCAGCAGCCTAGACCAGCGTCGGGAGCAGTACTTC. This translates into CASSLDQRREQYF.

The chain couples TRBV5-1 to TRBJ2-1; 14 nucleotides match TRBD2. The CDR3 length is 18 residues. J was trimmed by 0 bases and V by 3 bases; bases with no gene match: 5. Germline CDR1 and CDR2: SGHRS and YFSETQ. In DNA form, the CDR3 reads TGCGCCAGCAGCTCCGGACTAGCGGGGGGTACCTCCTACAATGAGCAGTTCTTC. This sequence encodes CASSSGLAGGTSYNEQFF.

The chain employs TRBV2 and TRBJ2-7, with D perhaps TRBD2 (6 bases). This CDR3 comprises 12 residues. Per germline, CDR1 SNHLY and CDR2 FYNNEI. Trimming shortened V by 10 bases and J by 2 bases, and 12 bases separated the two germline ends. CDR3 coding DNA: TGTGCCACCGGACTAAATACCTACGAGCAGTACGTC. Translation gives CATGLNTYEQYV.

The chain couples TRBV2 to TRBJ1-4; the match to TRBD1 covers 7 bases. Germline V gene sequence: CDR1 SNHLY, CDR2 FYNNEI. This CDR3 has 16 residues. Trimming removed 3 bases from V and 0 bases from J; junction bases left unmatched: 4. Written as DNA, the CDR3 is TGTGCCAGCAGTGAGGCCGGACAGGCAACTAATGAAAAACTGTTTTTT. Translation: CASSEAGQATNEKLFF.

This sequence joins TRBV5-6 and TRBJ2-7; 7 nucleotides align to TRBD1. V lost 3 bases, J lost 3 bases, and 9 bases stayed unmatched. This CDR3 contains 15 residues. Per germline, CDR1 SGHDT and CDR2 YYEEEE. Written as DNA, the CDR3 is TGTGCCAGCAGCTATGGCGGACAGGTCCGCTACGAGCAGTACTTC. Translating it yields CASSYGGQVRYEQYF.

This clone was observed a single time. The chain couples TRBV29-1 to TRBJ2-7; TRBD1 matches at 7 bases. Germline-derived CDR1 and CDR2 are SQVTM and ANQGSEA. The CDR3 loop spans 13 amino acids. With 4 bases clipped from V and 4 bases from J, the junction kept 7 bases outside the gene matches. The CDR3, as DNA: TGCAGCGTTGTTCGGCAGGGGGAGTACGAGCAGTACTTC. Its translation is CSVVRQGEYEQYF.

The chain links TRBV7-2 to TRBJ2-5; 9 bases are a match to TRBD2. In germline, CDR1 is SGHTA, CDR2 FQGNSA. With V trimmed by 2 bases and J by 5 bases, 3 bases remained unmatched. The CDR3 is 14 residues long. The CDR3 DNA is TGTGCCAGCAGCTTATTAGCGGGAGTCGAGACCCAGTACTTC. Translating it yields CASSLLAGVETQYF.

This clone came up once. This CDR3 reads CASSVEARGADTQYF. CDR3 sequence (DNA): TGTGCCAGCAGCGTAGAAGCCAGGGGAGCAGATACGCAGTATTTT. The rearrangement joins TRBV9 to TRBJ2-3; maybe TRBD1 (6 bases). Per the germline V gene, CDR1 is SGDLS and CDR2 is YYNGEE. V lost 0 bases, J lost 4 bases, and 12 bases lay in between. This CDR3 region has 15 residues. Filled out from reference TRBV9 and TRBJ2-3, the complete variable domain reads DSGVTQTPKHLITATGQRVTLRCSPRSGDLSVYWYQQSLDQGLQFLIQYYNGEERAKGNILERFSAQQFPDLHSELNLSSLELGDSALYFCASSVEARGADTQYFGPGTRLTVL.

This clone has only one observation. The chain uses TRBV10-3 and TRBJ2-7; TRBD1 matches 7 bases. CDR1 and CDR2 from the germline V gene are ENHRY and SYGVKD. This CDR3 has 16 amino acids. The J segment lost 0 bases and the V segment lost 6 bases, leaving 11 bases of the junction unmatched. The CDR3 region has the DNA TGTGCCATCAGATCCCAGGGGGTAGCGCTCTCCTACGAGCAGTACTTC. It encodes CAIRSQGVALSYEQYF.

The chain carries TRBV18 and TRBJ2-6; the D gene is possibly TRBD2 (7 bases). Germline assignment: CDR1 KGHSH and CDR2 LQKENI. Trimming removed 3 bases from V and 2 bases from J, with 14 bases in between. The CDR3 is made up of 17 amino acids. The CDR3 bases are TGTGCCAGCTCACCGGGGGGGCTCATTACTGGGGCCAACGTCCTGACTTTC. It codes for CASSPGGLITGANVLTF.